The present T cell receptor beta chain was sequenced within a study of monozygotic twins with cystic fibrosis (dated by TCRdb to the early 2020s). Background on the whole study: Barcoded libraries were prepared with roughly 15 PCR cycles from three micrograms of fragmented DNA. TCR beta repertoires were compared within and between 16 monozygotic twin pairs with cystic fibrosis so that genetic influence on V and J gene usage could be assessed. The cohort comprised ten female and six male twin pairs aged about 2.0 to 36.4 years, median roughly 9 years, mostly children and adolescents. On the day of blood sampling, twins were ranked among approximately 990 cohort participants for weight-for-height and for FEVPerc (FEV1 disease centile). Data for three of the twin pairs had previously been reported in another context. What the work shows at the level of the full study, not this receptor alone: The greatest similarity to the co-twin was observed for V gene usage in 13 of 16 pairs and for J usage in 8 of 16 pairs, which suggested genetic constraints. Simpson clonality was generally low (median about 0.0087), suggesting a naive-dominated repertoire, with higher clonality in the most severely affected patients. No association turned up between shared CDR3 numbers and age, concordance or disease severity, and the cohort was small. Significantly higher nucleotide-identical clonotype sharing was observed within monozygotic CF twin pairs than between unrelated CF individuals (P = 0.000026, Mann-Whitney).

The CDR3, from cysteine to phenylalanine, totals 12 residues. The only DNA kept is the CDR3, 36 bases in frame from the first base. In the germline V gene, CDR1 corresponds to MDHEN and CDR2 to SYDVKM. V loses 8 bases, J loses 4 bases, and the germline ends lie 11 bases apart. Regarding this clone: Its antigen target is currently unknown. No clone much larger than this one lies a single base away; base qualities are absent.

The twin pairs came from the European Cystic Fibrosis Twin and Sibling Study Cohort, which recruited patients from more than 150 CF clinics across 14 European countries. Both zygosity and CFTR genotype were checked in-house, and zygosity was tested with multiplex PCR across nine short tandem repeat loci. Peripheral blood was sampled from each twin, with clinical parameters recorded on the day of blood sampling. Genomic DNA was isolated from peripheral blood cells with phenol/chloroform and kept in TE buffer at 4 degrees C. TCR beta CDR3 regions were amplified by multiplex PCR with the immunoSEQ immune profiling system according to the manufacturer's instructions. An Illumina NextSeq system was used to carry out the sequencing. Per the authors' processing: The immunoSEQ Analyzer platform handled processing of the sequence data, and clonality was calculated by taking the square root of Simpson's index of productive rearrangements. V and J usage similarity was measured by Jensen-Shannon distance, and CDR3 generation probabilities were computed with OLGA. Shared CDR3 sequences were searched against the immuneACCESS database (August 2020) and VDJdb (December 2020). Drawn from immuneACCESS, this table holds only the in-frame rearrangements with V and J called that TCRdb kept. Clones are partly lost; checked studies trace under half to an unresolved V gene and leave the rest unexplained. V and J calls and clone size are those listed in that table; D and trimming were worked out from the DNA. The sample table shows 15,000 to 20,000 clones, and around 97% are seen once. The leading ten clones occupy 1.9% of the sample.

The rearranged segments are TRBV28 and TRBJ1-2; D gene: possibly TRBD1, on 5 matching bases. Sequences were obtained from blood. This TCR derives from a woman aged 30 to 39 with cystic fibrosis. The CDR3 protein: CASGRGGYGYTF. The DNA reads TGTGCCAGCGGGAGGGGAGGCTATGGCTACACCTTC.